A single sample gave rise to the 18 T cell receptor beta chains below, sequenced in a study of Ad26.COV2.S vaccination and SARS-CoV-2 variants. Treatment here: 15 to 20 received Ad26.COV2.S at low or high dose, single or two shots; five or six received placebo; per-sample allocation not given. The samples were gathered on day 63 after the first injection of vaccine or placebo. The protocol was immunoSEQ multiplex PCR, while the TCRdb copy is restricted to in-frame clones and leaves out a portion. The sample contains approximately 410,000 clones, around nine tenths of which appear only once. This specimen was peripheral blood, taken in a trial of Ad26.COV2.S vaccine versus placebo. These receptors came from a person between 18 and 59 years old who received the Ad26.COV2.S COVID-19 vaccine or a placebo.

The chain couples TRBV30 to TRBJ2-5; 7 nucleotides match TRBD1. Germline trimming cut 2 bases from V and 2 bases from J; bases unmatched to any gene: 8. Per the germline V gene, CDR1 is GTSNPN and CDR2 is SVGIG (reference sequence). This CDR3 region has 15 residues. As DNA, the CDR3 is TGTGCCTGGAGTCCGGGACAGACCCTTCAAGAGACCCAGTACTTC. Amino acid sequence: CAWSPGQTLQETQYF.

Regarding this clone: Germline and junction disagree at one end, which may indicate a read error. J is TRBJ1-4 and V is TRBV7-2; D not certain. The CDR3 covers 14 residues. Per germline, CDR1 SGHTA and CDR2 FQGNSA. Written as DNA, the CDR3 is TGTGCCAGCAGCTTTGCCGGGCCTAAAGAAAAACTGTTTTTT. The encoded protein is CASSFAGPKEKLFF.

The V call is TRBV9, the J call TRBJ2-3; possibly TRBD2 for D (6 bases). Germline lookup yields CDR1 SGDLS and CDR2 YYNGEE. This CDR3 contains 11 residues. The V and J ends lost 7 bases and 3 bases respectively, with 6 bases between them. This chain's CDR3 is CASGGTDTQYF. In DNA form, the CDR3 reads TGTGCCAGCGGGGGGACAGATACGCAGTATTTT.

V usage is TRBV30 and J usage is TRBJ2-5; D is unclear. Trimming removed 3 bases from V and 3 bases from J, with 11 bases in between. The CDR3 is 13 residues long. Germline CDR1 is GTSNPN and CDR2 is SVGIG (reference sequence). The CDR3 DNA sequence: TGTGCCTGGAGAGGCCGCTATGAAGAGACCCAGTACTTC. Protein: CAWRGRYEETQYF.

V and J are TRBV10-3 and TRBJ1-5; D may be TRBD1 (6 bases). The CDR3 totals 14 residues. V lost 2 bases and J lost 5, with 10 bases in between. Germline V CDR1 and CDR2: ENHRY, SYGVKD. DNA for the CDR3: TGTGCCATCAGTGAGGACACAGGGTATCAGCCCCAGCATTTT. Its protein is CAISEDTGYQPQHF.

CDR3 sequence: CASSLLRDSRNQPQHF. The CDR3 DNA is TGTGCCAGCAGCCTCCTACGGGACAGCCGAAATCAGCCCCAGCATTTT. The rearrangement links TRBV28 to TRBJ1-5; 7 bases fit TRBD1. Germline-derived CDR1 and CDR2 are MDHEN and SYDVKM. The junction had 12 bases not matched to a gene; V was cut back by 6 bases and J by 4 bases. The CDR3 is 16 residues long. Supplemented by reference TRBV28 and TRBJ1-5, the full variable domain reads DVKVTQSSRYLVKRTGEKVFLECVQDMDHENMFWYRQDPGLGLRLIYFSYDVKMKEKGDIPEGYSVSREKKERFSLILESASTNQTSMYLCASSLLRDSRNQPQHFGDGTRLSIL.

This clone was counted between two and nine times. This chain joins TRBV5-1 and TRBJ1-1; tentatively, D is TRBD1 (6 bases). V was shortened by 0 bases and J by 4 bases, with 10 bases between the two germline ends. The germline V gene has CDR1 SGHRS and CDR2 YFSETQ. This CDR3 is built from 14 residues. The CDR3 here is CASSLEGGLTEAFF. CDR3 DNA sequence: TGCGCCAGCAGCTTGGAGGGGGGCCTCACTGAAGCTTTCTTT.

The chain uses TRBV30 and TRBJ1-5; 7 nucleotides agree with TRBD1. This CDR3 has 13 residues. Germline V gene data show CDR1 as GTSNPN and CDR2 as SVGIG (reference sequence). After removal of 2 bases from V and 5 bases from J, the junction contained 3 bases not matched to a gene. In nucleotides, the CDR3 is TGTGCCTGGAGTACAGGGGAAGATCAGCCCCAGCATTTT. This encodes CAWSTGEDQPQHF.

J is TRBJ1-3 and V is TRBV28, with 7 bases lining up with TRBD1. The germline V gene has CDR1 MDHEN and CDR2 SYDVKM. This CDR3 has 15 amino acids. Unmatched junction bases numbered 5, after V lost 4 bases and J lost 2 bases. CDR3 DNA sequence: TGTGCCAGCAGTTGGGGGAGGGGGCCTGGAAACACCATATATTTT. Translating gives CASSWGRGPGNTIYF.

The chain recombines TRBV19 with TRBJ2-1; 9 bases fit TRBD2. This CDR3 has 15 amino acids. The V segment lost 1 base and the J segment 6 bases; nucleotides outside the gene matches: 4. Germline V gene sequence: CDR1 LNHDA, CDR2 SQIVND (reference sequence). The CDR3, as DNA: TGTGCCAGTAGTATAGGCGGGGGGGCCTCCAATGAGCAGTTCTTC. Residues: CASSIGGGASNEQFF.

The rearrangement joins TRBV7-6 to TRBJ2-3; a weak D match, TRBD2 (5 bases). Germline CDR1 is SGHVS and CDR2 is FNYEAQ. The V end lost 4 bases, the J end lost 5 bases, and 19 bases lay between the germline ends. The CDR3 has 16 residues. The CDR3 coding sequence is TGTGCCAGCAGCTCATTTAAGCGGTCCGGGGTAGATACGCAGTATTTT. Protein product: CASSSFKRSGVDTQYF.

This chain links TRBV28 with TRBJ2-5; D is ambiguous. The CDR3 covers 12 residues. In germline, CDR1 is MDHEN, CDR2 SYDVKM. V was clipped by 6 bases and J by 9 bases, with 14 bases between them. DNA of the CDR3: TGTGCCAGCAGCCTGACACAGTGGGCCCAGTACTTC. Translation: CASSLTQWAQYF. The full variable domain, with the rest looked up from reference TRBV28 and TRBJ2-5, is DVKVTQSSRYLVKRTGEKVFLECVQDMDHENMFWYRQDPGLGLRLIYFSYDVKMKEKGDIPEGYSVSREKKERFSLILESASTNQTSMYLCASSLTQWAQYFGPGTRLLVL.

With respect to this clone: The same CDR3 can be traced to other DNA sequences in this sample. This rearrangement joins TRBV18 to TRBJ1-2; 7 bases line up with TRBD1. J lost 4 bases, V lost 3 bases, and 2 bases had no gene match. In germline, CDR1 is KGHSH, CDR2 LQKENI. CDR3 length equals 13 residues. CDR3 sequence: CASSPTGSYGYTF. The CDR3 DNA sequence: TGTGCCAGCTCACCGACAGGGTCCTATGGCTACACCTTC.

V is TRBV11-1 and J is TRBJ2-1, with 8 bases that match TRBD2. Looked up from germline, CDR1 is SGHAT and CDR2 is FQDESV (reference sequence). The CDR3 runs 13 residues. The V segment lost 3 bases and the J segment 9 bases; nucleotides outside the gene matches: 4. The chain's CDR3 is CASSFGLAGEQFF. The DNA for the CDR3 is TGTGCCAGCAGCTTCGGACTAGCCGGTGAGCAGTTCTTC.

There are a few counts of this clone. This chain links TRBV2 with TRBJ2-4; 9 bases agree with TRBD1. The germline V gene has CDR1 SNHLY and CDR2 FYNNEI. The CDR3 runs to 12 residues. The J segment lost 9 bases and the V segment lost 4 bases, leaving 1 base of the junction unmatched. CDR3 DNA: TGTGCCAGCAGTGCGACAGGGGGCATTCAGTACTTC. It is translated as CASSATGGIQYF.

This sequence joins TRBV28 and TRBJ2-5; D might be TRBD2 (7 bases). CDR3 length: 15 residues. V shed 3 bases and J shed 5 bases, with 16 bases lying between them. CDR1 and CDR2 from the germline V gene are MDHEN and SYDVKM. The CDR3 reads CASSFPQGRGETQYF. CDR3 DNA: TGTGCCAGCAGTTTTCCGCAGGGGAGGGGGGAGACCCAGTACTTC.

This chain links TRBV6-7 with TRBJ2-7, with TRBD1 identical over 8 bases. TRBV6-7 is an ORF, and what it does is uncertain. V was pared by 5 bases and J by 4 bases, with 4 bases of the junction left unmatched. This CDR3 has 13 residues. In nucleotides, the CDR3 is TGTGCCAGCAGTCGGACAGGGCGATACGAGCAGTACTTC. Translated: CASSRTGRYEQYF.

The chain combines TRBV6-4 with TRBJ2-3; 10 bases line up with TRBD2. Germline lookup yields CDR1 MRHNA and CDR2 SNTAGT. Trimming removed 3 bases from V and 0 bases from J; junction bases left unmatched: 9. The CDR3 consists of 18 residues. The CDR3 loop is CASSERVAGGPSTDTQYF. The DNA of the CDR3 is TGTGCCAGCAGTGAACGGGTAGCGGGGGGACCAAGCACAGATACGCAGTATTTT.